This TCR beta chain originates from a study of T cell responses to AZD1222 COVID-19 vaccine. This CDR3 has 15 amino acids. Per germline, CDR1 LNHDA and CDR2 SQIVND (reference sequence). Trimming cost V 2 bases and J 6 bases; bases outside gene matches: 7. TCRdb's copy holds only in-frame clones and misses some; the assay was immunoSEQ multiplex PCR. The sample holds roughly 160,000 clones, about nine tenths seen once. The starting material was peripheral blood, obtained on day 0 of AZD1222 vaccination. This sequence joins TRBV19 and TRBJ2-3; 8 nucleotides line up with TRBD2. This TCR was sampled from an adult in good health. CDR3 nucleotide sequence: TGTGCCAGTAGTATACCCCGGGGGGGCGGGGATACGCAGTATTTT. Protein sequence: CASSIPRGGGDTQYF.